The clone carrying this T cell receptor (beta chain) was seen a handful of times. There are 15 residues in the CDR3. V lost 0 bases and J 1 base, leaving 9 bases between the germline ends. Germline CDR1 reads MNHEY; CDR2 reads SVGAGI. TCRdb independently ran MiXCR on the RT-PCR reads; one entry per CDR3 protein. The table records about 700,000 distinct CDR3 sequences, approximately 14% of them present only once. The chain carries TRBV6-5 and TRBJ1-2, with D hard to call. The sequenced sample was memory CD4+ T cells from blood. The sequence derives from a female donor in good health, serving as a healthy control. CDR3 bases: TGTGCCAGCAGTTACTCGATGGCGTATAACTATGGCTACACCTTC. It is translated as CASSYSMAYNYGYTF.